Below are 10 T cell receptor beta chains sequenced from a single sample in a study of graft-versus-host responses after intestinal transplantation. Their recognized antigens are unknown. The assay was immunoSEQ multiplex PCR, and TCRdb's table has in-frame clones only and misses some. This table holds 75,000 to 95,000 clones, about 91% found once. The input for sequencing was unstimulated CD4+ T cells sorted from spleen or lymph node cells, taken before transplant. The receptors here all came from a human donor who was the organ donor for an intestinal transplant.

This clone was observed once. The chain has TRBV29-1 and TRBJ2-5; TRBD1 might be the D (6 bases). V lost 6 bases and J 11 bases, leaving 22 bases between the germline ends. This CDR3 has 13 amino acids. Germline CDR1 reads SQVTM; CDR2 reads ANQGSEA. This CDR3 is CSVGPHRVGEQYF. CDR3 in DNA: TGCAGCGTAGGACCTCACAGGGTAGGGGAGCAGTACTTC.

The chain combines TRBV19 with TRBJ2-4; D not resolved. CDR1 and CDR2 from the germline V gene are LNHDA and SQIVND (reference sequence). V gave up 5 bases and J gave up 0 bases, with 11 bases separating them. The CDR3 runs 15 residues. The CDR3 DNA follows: TGTGCCAGTAGTTCGGTTCTCCAAGCCAAAAACATTCAGTACTTC. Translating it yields CASSSVLQAKNIQYF.

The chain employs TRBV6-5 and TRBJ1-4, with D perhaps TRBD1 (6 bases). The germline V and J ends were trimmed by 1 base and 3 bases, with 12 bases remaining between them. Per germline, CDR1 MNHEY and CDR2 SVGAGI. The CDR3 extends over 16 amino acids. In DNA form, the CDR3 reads TGTGCCAGCAGTTACTTTACAGGGTCGGCTAATGAAAAACTGTTTTTT. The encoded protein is CASSYFTGSANEKLFF.

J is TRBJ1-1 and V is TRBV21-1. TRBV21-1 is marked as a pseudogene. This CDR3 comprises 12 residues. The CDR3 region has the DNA TGTGCCAGCAGCAAAGTTGCCGGTGAAGCTTTCTTT. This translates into CASSKVAGEAFF.

CDR3 protein: CASSLGRMYEQYF. The CDR3 region has the DNA TGTGCCAGCAGCTTGGGGAGAATGTACGAGCAGTACTTC. This rearrangement joins TRBV7-9 to TRBJ2-7, with a weak D call TRBD2 (5 bases). The V gene lost 3 bases and the J gene lost 4 bases, with 10 bases spanning the gap. The CDR3 totals 13 residues. Per germline, CDR1 SEHNR and CDR2 FQNEAQ (reference sequence).

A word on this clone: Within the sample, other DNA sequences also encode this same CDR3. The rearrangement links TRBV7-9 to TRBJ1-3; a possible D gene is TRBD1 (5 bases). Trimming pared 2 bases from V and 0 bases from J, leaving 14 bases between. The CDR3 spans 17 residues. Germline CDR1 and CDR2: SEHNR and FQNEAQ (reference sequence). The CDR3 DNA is TGTGCCAGCAGCTTACTCCCAGGGCTCTCCTCTGGAAACACCATATATTTT. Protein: CASSLLPGLSSGNTIYF. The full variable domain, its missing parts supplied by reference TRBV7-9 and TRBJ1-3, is DTGVSQNPRHKITKRGQNVTFRCDPISEHNRLYWYRQTLGQGPEFLTYFQNEAQLEKSRLLSDRFSAERPKGSFSTLEIQRTEQGDSAMYLCASSLLPGLSSGNTIYFGEGSWLTVV.

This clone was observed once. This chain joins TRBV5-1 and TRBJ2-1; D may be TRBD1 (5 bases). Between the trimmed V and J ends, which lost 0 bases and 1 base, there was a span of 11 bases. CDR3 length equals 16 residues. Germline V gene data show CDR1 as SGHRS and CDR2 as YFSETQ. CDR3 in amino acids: CASSLGQTHSYNEQFF. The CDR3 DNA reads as TGCGCCAGCAGCTTGGGACAGACCCATTCCTACAATGAGCAGTTCTTC. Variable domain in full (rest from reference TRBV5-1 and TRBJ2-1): KAGVTQTPRYLIKTRGQQVTLSCSPISGHRSVSWYQQTPGQGLQFLFEYFSETQRNKGNFPGRFSGRQFSNSRSEMNVSTLELGDSALYLCASSLGQTHSYNEQFFGPGTRLTVL.

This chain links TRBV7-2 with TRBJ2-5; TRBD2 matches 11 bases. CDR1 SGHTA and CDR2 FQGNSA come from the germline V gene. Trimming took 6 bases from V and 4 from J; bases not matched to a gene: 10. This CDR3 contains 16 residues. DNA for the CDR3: TGTGCCAGCAGTCTCTTTAGCGGGGGGGCTGGAGAGACCCAGTACTTC. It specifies CASSLFSGGAGETQYF.

CDR3 region: CASSFRQGPGTDTQYF. For the CDR3, the DNA is TGCGCCAGCAGCTTTAGACAGGGGCCAGGCACAGATACGCAGTATTTT. V usage is TRBV5-1 and J usage is TRBJ2-3, with 8 bases fitting TRBD1. The CDR3 has 16 residues. The V segment lost 2 bases and the J segment 1 base; nucleotides outside the gene matches: 6. In germline, CDR1 is SGHRS, CDR2 YFSETQ.

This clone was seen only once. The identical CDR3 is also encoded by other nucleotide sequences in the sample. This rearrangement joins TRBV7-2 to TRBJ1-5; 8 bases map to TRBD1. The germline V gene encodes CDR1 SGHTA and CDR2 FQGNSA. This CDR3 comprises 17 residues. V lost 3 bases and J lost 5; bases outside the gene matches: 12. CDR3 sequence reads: CASSFGYQDRGYQPQHF. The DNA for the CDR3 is TGTGCCAGCAGCTTTGGTTATCAAGACAGGGGATATCAGCCCCAGCATTTT.